This record covers a single TCR beta chain. Antigen specificity is unknown. This entry comes from a study of T cells in Graves' hyperthyroidism and ophthalmopathy. Study results and caveats: Model output signaled ophthalmopathy a median approximately 6 months ahead of onset.

The CDR3 loop spans 18 amino acids. Unmatched junction bases numbered 12, after V lost 0 bases and J lost 8 bases. Per the germline V gene, CDR1 is SEHNR and CDR2 is FQNEAQ (reference sequence). Lactation, pregnancy, other autoimmune disease or uncontrolled infection led to exclusion of patients. More than 9.5 ml fresh peripheral blood yielded the PBMCs. From RNA transcripts, TCR beta CDR3 regions were amplified. HTBI primers were the set used in a first-round RT-PCR of the TCR CDR3. TCRdb re-derived calls from the multiplex PCR reads in MiXCR, one entry per CDR3 protein. The repertoire holds approximately 300,000 distinct CDR3 sequences, with approximately 15% as singletons.

The clonotype comes from a woman in her fifties or sixties with Graves' ophthalmopathy. The specimen sequenced was blood. The rearrangement uses TRBV7-9 and TRBJ2-2; 10 nucleotides agree with TRBD2. The CDR3 DNA is TGTGCCAGCAGCTTAGCGAGGTCTAGCGGGAGAACAATTGGGGAGCTGTTTTTT. Translation: CASSLARSSGRTIGELFF.